The T cell receptor beta chain described here comes from a study of post-analysis software for immune sequencing data. TCR beta cDNA libraries included unique molecular identifiers. TCRdb recomputed calls from the PCR reads with MiXCR, one row per CDR3 protein. The table has approximately 730,000 distinct CDR3 sequences, less than 35% seen once. Comment on this clonotype: Its antigen is not identified.

Losses at the gene ends were 6 bases for V and 5 bases for J; bases not matched to a gene: 10. Germline CDR1 is DFQATT and CDR2 is SNEGSKA (reference sequence). The CDR3 length is 13 residues. Study-wide results and caveats: There were four or five TRBV segments more frequent in patients than controls, and TRBV5-6, TRBV5-1 and TRBV20-1 were among them.

J is TRBJ2-7 and V is TRBV20-1, with 7 bases lining up with TRBD1. The material sequenced was blood. This sequence was found in a girl aged 10-17 years with multiple sclerosis. The CDR3 spells CSAYRGSNDEQYF. For the CDR3, the DNA is TGCAGTGCATACAGGGGAAGTAACGACGAGCAGTACTTC.